A single sample is the source of the 21 T cell receptor beta chains below, sequenced in a study of early T cells in non-severe SARS-CoV-2 infection. TCRdb itself ran the 5' RACE reads through MiXCR, one entry per CDR3 protein. Altogether 75,000 to 80,000 distinct CDR3 sequences are present, around 10% being singletons, with the ten largest covering 12%. The sample was whole blood, taken at baseline. The receptor source for this set is an adult who was a healthcare worker with PCR-confirmed SARS-CoV-2 infection or an uninfected control (not recorded which).

This chain links TRBV7-2 with TRBJ2-3, with D possibly TRBD1 on 6 matching bases. The germline gives CDR1 SGHTA, CDR2 FQGNSA. The V gene lost 3 bases and the J gene lost 5 bases, with 9 bases spanning the gap. There are 13 residues in the CDR3. The CDR3 sequence: CASSFRGRDTQYF. The CDR3, as DNA: TGTGCCAGCAGCTTCAGGGGTAGAGATACGCAGTATTTT.

The genes are TRBV12-3 or TRBV12-4 and TRBJ1-2, with TRBD1 as a possible D gene (6 bases). Trimming cost V 6 bases and J 6 bases, with 14 bases left between them. This CDR3 has 13 amino acids. CDR3 in amino acids: CASRAVQGNGYTF. The CDR3 bases are TGTGCCAGCAGGGCGGTGCAGGGGAATGGCTACACCTTC.

CDR3 DNA: TGTGCCAGCAGCTTAAGGGACCCAGACTCCTACGAGCAGTACTTC. This translates into CASSLRDPDSYEQYF. The rearrangement joins TRBV11-2 to TRBJ2-7; tentatively, D is TRBD1 or TRBD2 (5 bases each). This CDR3 comprises 15 residues. Trimming pared 2 bases from V and 0 bases from J, leaving 11 bases between. CDR1 and CDR2 from the germline V gene are SGHAT and FQNNGV.

The J gene is TRBJ2-3, the V gene TRBV28; a possible D gene is TRBD2 (6 bases). Germline assignment: CDR1 MDHEN and CDR2 SYDVKM. The CDR3 runs 13 residues. Trimming removed 3 bases at V and 14 bases at J, with 18 bases between. The CDR3 DNA follows: TGTGCCAGCAGTTTCCGGGGGACGGGGAATGGGTATTTT. Protein sequence: CASSFRGTGNGYF.

In this sample, this clonotype turned up many times. The V and J genes are TRBV6-4 and TRBJ2-3, with 11 bases lining up with TRBD2. Losses at the gene ends were 6 bases for V and 1 base for J; bases not matched to a gene: 3. CDR1 is MRHNA, CDR2 SNTAGT, per germline. The CDR3 covers 15 residues. CDR3 residues: CASSPTSGGTDTQYF. The CDR3 region has the DNA TGTGCCAGCAGCCCGACTAGCGGGGGCACAGATACGCAGTATTTT.

This clonotype was counted at least ten times. The chain carries TRBV28 and TRBJ1-2; D is ambiguous. Germline V lookup: CDR1 MDHEN, CDR2 SYDVKM. Trimming took off 7 bases at V and 5 bases at J, with 11 bases between the two ends. CDR3 length: 12 residues. Here the CDR3 reads CASTERTYGYTF. CDR3 in DNA: TGTGCCAGCACGGAACGGACGTATGGCTACACCTTC.

This clonotype was seen at least ten times. The chain has TRBV28 and TRBJ2-7; D is possibly TRBD1 (5 bases). The V gene lost 2 bases and the J gene lost 3 bases, with 14 bases spanning the gap. The CDR3 is made up of 15 amino acids. Germline V gene sequence: CDR1 MDHEN, CDR2 SYDVKM. The chain's CDR3 is CASSLQAQGFYEQYF. Written as DNA, the CDR3 is TGTGCCAGCAGTTTACAAGCGCAGGGCTTCTACGAGCAGTACTTC.

The sample holds many counts of this clonotype. This chain connects TRBV29-1 to TRBJ2-5; the D is unclear. This CDR3 region has 12 residues. Germline CDR1 reads SQVTM; CDR2 reads ANQGSEA. Trimming removed 7 bases at V and 2 bases at J, with 11 bases between. The CDR3, as DNA: TGCAGCGCCGAGCCGCCACAAGAGACCCAGTACTTC. The encoded protein is CSAEPPQETQYF.

This clonotype was recorded at least ten times. V gene TRBV5-1 combines with J gene TRBJ2-1; 12 bases are shared with TRBD2. The V gene end was trimmed by 0 bases and the J gene end by 7 bases; junction bases not matched to a gene: 2. Looked up from germline, CDR1 is SGHRS and CDR2 is YFSETQ. The CDR3 totals 15 residues. CDR3 sequence reads: CASSLGTSGNNEQFF. The CDR3 DNA sequence: TGCGCCAGCAGCTTGGGGACTAGCGGGAATAATGAGCAGTTCTTC.

The genes are TRBV6-6 and TRBJ1-4; 7 nucleotides agree with TRBD1. The germline gives CDR1 MNHNY, CDR2 SVGAGI (reference sequence). This CDR3 is built from 14 residues. The ends lost 7 bases at V and 4 bases at J; junction bases unmatched: 6. CDR3 region: CASIRDSLNEKLFF. The CDR3 region has the DNA TGTGCCAGCATTAGGGACAGCCTTAATGAAAAACTGTTTTTT.

The CDR3 sequence is CASSVQTSGTDTQYF. CDR3 coding DNA: TGTGCCAGCAGCGTACAGACTAGCGGGACGGATACGCAGTATTTT. The chain recombines TRBV9 with TRBJ2-3; TRBD2 agrees at 11 bases. The germline V gene has CDR1 SGDLS and CDR2 YYNGEE. V trimming: 1 base; J trimming: 6 bases; junction bases outside the gene matches: 4. The CDR3 consists of 15 residues.

This clonotype was counted ten times or more. The chain has TRBV6-5 and TRBJ1-2; D unclear. Germline V gene lookup returns CDR1 MNHEY and CDR2 SVGAGI. V was shortened by 3 bases and J by 0 bases, with 5 bases between the two germline ends. This CDR3 spans 13 amino acids. Here the CDR3 reads CASSYVANYGYTF. Here the CDR3 DNA reads TGTGCCAGCAGTTATGTAGCTAACTATGGCTACACCTTC.

This clonotype came up many times. The CDR3 loop is CASSLSRGPGDYEQYF. In nucleotides, the CDR3 is TGTGCCAGCAGCTTATCGAGGGGACCCGGAGACTACGAGCAGTACTTC. The rearrangement links TRBV7-9 to TRBJ2-7, with D tentatively TRBD1 or TRBD2 (5 bases each). V was shortened by 2 bases and J by 3 bases, with 17 bases between the two germline ends. CDR3 size: 16 residues. The germline V gene has CDR1 SEHNR and CDR2 FQNEAQ (reference sequence).

This chain links TRBV12-3 or TRBV12-4 with TRBJ2-7; TRBD1 agrees at 8 bases. The CDR3 is 15 amino acids. The ends lost 5 bases at V and 7 bases at J; junction bases unmatched: 13. CDR3 amino acids: CASSRTGTGAKEQYF. Written as DNA, the CDR3 is TGTGCCAGCAGTAGAACCGGGACAGGTGCAAAAGAGCAGTACTTC.

V usage is TRBV12-3 or TRBV12-4 and J usage is TRBJ1-6; D perhaps matches TRBD1 (5 bases). V was trimmed by 6 bases and J by 9 bases, leaving 9 bases between them. This CDR3 is built from 12 residues. The CDR3 loop is CASRRQSSPLHF. For the CDR3, the DNA is TGTGCCAGCAGGCGACAGAGTTCACCCCTCCACTTT.

This clonotype was found many times. The gene calls are TRBV6-2 or TRBV6-3 and TRBJ2-6; maybe TRBD2 (6 bases). Per germline, CDR1 MNHEY and CDR2 SVGEGT. The ends were cut back, 4 bases at V and 0 bases at J, with 10 bases in the middle. CDR3 length: 16 residues. The CDR3 sequence: CASSSGSFSGANVLTF. CDR3 sequence (DNA): TGTGCCAGCAGTTCCGGGAGCTTCTCTGGGGCCAACGTCCTGACTTTC.

The chain combines TRBV7-6 with TRBJ2-3; 8 bases map to TRBD2. CDR3 length: 16 amino acids. Germline assignment: CDR1 SGHVS and CDR2 FNYEAQ. With 1 base clipped from V and 0 bases from J, the junction kept 3 bases outside the gene matches. The chain's CDR3 is CASSLGAGGSTDTQYF. In DNA form, the CDR3 reads TGTGCCAGCAGCTTAGGTGCGGGGGGTAGCACAGATACGCAGTATTTT. The whole variable domain, remainder taken from reference TRBV7-6 and TRBJ2-3, is GAGVSQSPRYKVTKRGQDVALRCDPISGHVSLYWYRQALGQGPEFLTYFNYEAQQDKSGLPNDRFSAERPEGSISTLTIQRTEQRDSAMYRCASSLGAGGSTDTQYFGPGTRLTVL.

This chain joins TRBV11-2 and TRBJ2-7; D gene unclear. The CDR3 is 13 residues long. V was pared by 1 base and J by 4 bases, with 8 bases between. Germline V CDR1 and CDR2: SGHAT, FQNNGV. This chain's CDR3 is CASSLAGQYEQYF. In DNA, the CDR3 is TGTGCCAGCAGCTTAGCGGGCCAGTACGAGCAGTACTTC.

The chain has TRBV7-2 and TRBJ1-2, with TRBD1 matching over 8 bases. Germline V gene lookup returns CDR1 SGHTA and CDR2 FQGNSA. The V gene end was trimmed by 4 bases and the J gene end by 4 bases; junction bases not matched to a gene: 8. The CDR3 sequence is 15 residues long. CDR3 bases: TGTGCCAGCAGCTCAAACCCAGGGGGCAGCTATGGCTACACCTTC. Translating gives CASSSNPGGSYGYTF.

As for this clonotype: Just one base apart from a much larger clone, this may be a read error. The chain employs TRBV7-6 and TRBJ2-2, with D possibly being TRBD2 (5 bases). From germline, CDR1 is SGHVS and CDR2 FNYEAQ. The CDR3 runs 16 residues. CDR3 protein: CDSSLARAPGTGELFF. The CDR3 region has the DNA TGTGACAGCAGCTTAGCGAGGGCCCCCGGCACCGGGGAGCTGTTTTTT.

This clonotype was seen only a few times. The chain carries TRBV20-1 and TRBJ1-1, with D hard to call. The V gene's germline CDR1 is DFQATT and CDR2 SNEGSKA (reference sequence). The CDR3 has 11 residues. With 4 bases removed from V and 0 bases from J, the gap between germline ends came to 3 bases. The CDR3: CSAIMNTEAFF. The CDR3 nucleotides are TGCAGTGCTATCATGAACACTGAAGCTTTCTTT.